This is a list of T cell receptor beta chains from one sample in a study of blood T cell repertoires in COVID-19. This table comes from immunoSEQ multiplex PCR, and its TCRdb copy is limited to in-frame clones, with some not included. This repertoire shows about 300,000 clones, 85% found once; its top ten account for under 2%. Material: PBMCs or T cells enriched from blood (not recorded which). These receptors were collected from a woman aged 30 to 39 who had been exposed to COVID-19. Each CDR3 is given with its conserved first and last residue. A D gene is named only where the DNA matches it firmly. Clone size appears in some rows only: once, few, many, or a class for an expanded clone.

CDR3aa: CASSPGQTHGNTIYF; CDR3nt: TGTGCCAGCTCACCAGGCCAGACTCATGGAAACACCATATATTTT; d_gene: NA; j_gene: TRBJ1-3; v_gene: TRBV18; abundance: few
CDR3aa: CAWLYRGNTEAFF; CDR3nt: TGTGCCTGGCTCTACAGGGGGAACACTGAAGCTTTCTTT; d_gene: TRBD1; j_gene: TRBJ1-1; v_gene: TRBV30; abundance: NA
CDR3aa: CASGITTGGWGDTQYF; CDR3nt: TGTGCCAGCGGTATCACGACGGGGGGCTGGGGGGATACGCAGTATTTT; d_gene: NA; j_gene: TRBJ2-3; v_gene: TRBV28; abundance: NA
CDR3aa: CASSLFPSGGYGYTF; CDR3nt: TGTGCCAGCAGTTTATTCCCCTCAGGGGGCTACGGCTACACCTTC; d_gene: TRBD1; j_gene: TRBJ1-2; v_gene: TRBV28; abundance: NA
CDR3aa: CASSDVVLAFF; CDR3nt: TGTGCCAGCAGTGACGTTGTGTTGGCGTTCTTC; d_gene: NA; j_gene: TRBJ2-1; v_gene: TRBV2; abundance: NA
CDR3aa: CASSIEIAGGYGRPKTQYF; CDR3nt: TGTGCCAGTAGTATCGAGATAGCGGGGGGTTATGGCCGCCCAAAGACCCAGTACTTC; d_gene: TRBD2; j_gene: TRBJ2-5; v_gene: TRBV19; abundance: NA
CDR3aa: CATSSSPGQGVETQYF; CDR3nt: TGTGCCACCAGCAGTTCGCCAGGACAGGGGGTCGAGACCCAGTACTTC; d_gene: TRBD1; j_gene: TRBJ2-5; v_gene: TRBV15; abundance: NA
CDR3aa: CASSLPRVYEQYF; CDR3nt: TGTGCCAGCAGCTTGCCCAGGGTCTACGAGCAGTACTTC; d_gene: NA; j_gene: TRBJ2-7; v_gene: TRBV5-4; abundance: NA
CDR3aa: CASSFSSGRSTDTQYF; CDR3nt: TGTGCCAGCAGCTTCTCTAGCGGGCGTTCCACAGATACGCAGTATTTT; d_gene: TRBD2; j_gene: TRBJ2-3; v_gene: TRBV7-9; abundance: NA
CDR3aa: CASSPGGGASTDTQYF; CDR3nt: TGTGCCAGCAGTCCCGGAGGGGGGGCTAGCACAGATACGCAGTATTTT; d_gene: NA; j_gene: TRBJ2-3; v_gene: TRBV28; abundance: NA
CDR3aa: CASSFDRGGTGELFF; CDR3nt: TGTGCCAGCAGTTTCGACAGGGGCGGCACCGGGGAGCTGTTTTTT; d_gene: TRBD1; j_gene: TRBJ2-2; v_gene: TRBV28; abundance: NA
CDR3aa: CASSSYSSYNSPLHF; CDR3nt: TGTGCCAGCAGTTCATACTCCTCCTATAATTCACCCCTCCACTTT; d_gene: NA; j_gene: TRBJ1-6; v_gene: TRBV6-5; abundance: NA
CDR3aa: CASLLGIQGFF; CDR3nt: TGCGCCAGCCTTTTGGGGATACAGGGGTTCTTC; d_gene: NA; j_gene: TRBJ2-1; v_gene: TRBV4-1; abundance: NA
CDR3aa: CASSPRQGSEQYF; CDR3nt: TGTGCCAGCAGTCCCCGACAGGGATCCGAGCAGTACTTC; d_gene: TRBD1; j_gene: TRBJ2-7; v_gene: TRBV6-2/TRBV6-3; abundance: NA
CDR3aa: CASSLGASEQFF; CDR3nt: TGTGCCAGCAGCTTGGGCGCAAGTGAGCAGTTCTTC; d_gene: NA; j_gene: TRBJ2-1; v_gene: TRBV5-6; abundance: NA
CDR3aa: CASSFRPGTGPGYTF; CDR3nt: TGTGCCAGCAGTTTCCGTCCCGGGACAGGGCCAGGCTACACCTTC; d_gene: TRBD1; j_gene: TRBJ1-2; v_gene: TRBV5-8; abundance: NA
CDR3aa: CASSLGQAANQPQHF; CDR3nt: TGTGCCAGCTCATTGGGACAGGCCGCTAATCAGCCCCAGCATTTT; d_gene: TRBD1; j_gene: TRBJ1-5; v_gene: TRBV18; abundance: NA
CDR3aa: CASSLLAANTGELFF; CDR3nt: TGTGCCAGCAGCCTACTAGCGGCGAACACCGGGGAGCTGTTTTTT; d_gene: TRBD2; j_gene: TRBJ2-2; v_gene: TRBV6-2/TRBV6-3; abundance: NA
CDR3aa: CASSTGLAGAGATYEQYF; CDR3nt: TGTGCCAGCAGCACGGGACTAGCGGGAGCGGGGGCCACCTACGAGCAGTACTTC; d_gene: TRBD2; j_gene: TRBJ2-7; v_gene: TRBV9; abundance: few
CDR3aa: CASGTGGMQFF; CDR3nt: TGTGCCAGCGGGACAGGGGGCATGCAGTTCTTC; d_gene: TRBD1; j_gene: TRBJ2-1; v_gene: TRBV19; abundance: NA
CDR3aa: CASMERTSGNTIYF; CDR3nt: TGTGCCAGCATGGAGCGTACCTCTGGAAACACCATATATTTT; d_gene: NA; j_gene: TRBJ1-3; v_gene: TRBV2; abundance: NA
CDR3aa: CATQENYGYTF; CDR3nt: TGTGCCACTCAGGAAAACTATGGCTACACCTTC; d_gene: NA; j_gene: TRBJ1-2; v_gene: TRBV6-5; abundance: NA
CDR3aa: CATGTGLNEQYF; CDR3nt: TGTGCCACCGGGACAGGGTTGAACGAGCAGTACTTC; d_gene: TRBD1; j_gene: TRBJ2-7; v_gene: TRBV28; abundance: NA
CDR3aa: CASSPESYNEQFF; CDR3nt: TGTGCCAGCTCACCGGAGTCGTACAATGAGCAGTTCTTC; d_gene: NA; j_gene: TRBJ2-1; v_gene: TRBV18; abundance: NA
CDR3aa: CASSLAPGQGTYEQYF; CDR3nt: TGTGCCAGCAGCTTAGCGCCGGGACAGGGGACCTACGAGCAGTACTTC; d_gene: TRBD1; j_gene: TRBJ2-7; v_gene: TRBV7-9; abundance: NA
CDR3aa: CASTPRTGRNEKLFF; CDR3nt: TGTGCCAGTACCCCCCGGACAGGGCGTAATGAAAAACTGTTTTTT; d_gene: TRBD1; j_gene: TRBJ1-4; v_gene: TRBV19; abundance: NA
CDR3aa: CASSPDLAGGEQYF; CDR3nt: TGTGCCAGCAGCCCCGATCTAGCGGGTGGCGAGCAGTACTTC; d_gene: TRBD2; j_gene: TRBJ2-7; v_gene: TRBV7-9; abundance: NA
CDR3aa: CASSSQRGRSYEQYF; CDR3nt: TGTGCCAGCAGCTCCCAGAGGGGGCGATCCTACGAGCAGTACTTC; d_gene: TRBD1; j_gene: TRBJ2-7; v_gene: TRBV11-2; abundance: NA
CDR3aa: CASSLSPGHALYTF; CDR3nt: TGTGCCAGCAGTTTATCTCCGGGACACGCCCTCTACACCTTC; d_gene: NA; j_gene: TRBJ1-2; v_gene: TRBV27; abundance: few
CDR3aa: CAWSVPAGDISDTDTQYF; CDR3nt: TGTGCCTGGAGTGTACCAGCGGGGGATATAAGTGACACAGATACGCAGTATTTT; d_gene: TRBD2; j_gene: TRBJ2-3; v_gene: TRBV30; abundance: NA
CDR3aa: CASSSRQGYGYTF; CDR3nt: TGTGCCAGCAGCAGCAGACAGGGGTATGGCTACACCTTC; d_gene: TRBD1; j_gene: TRBJ1-2; v_gene: TRBV7-9; abundance: once
CDR3aa: CASSITGAVETQYF; CDR3nt: TGTGCCAGCAGCATAACAGGGGCGGTGGAGACCCAGTACTTC; d_gene: TRBD1; j_gene: TRBJ2-5; v_gene: TRBV5-6; abundance: NA
CDR3aa: CASTKGHSGSTEAFF; CDR3nt: TGTGCCAGCACCAAAGGACATTCTGGATCCACTGAAGCTTTCTTT; d_gene: NA; j_gene: TRBJ1-1; v_gene: TRBV11-2; abundance: NA
CDR3aa: CSVEEVRGYGYTF; CDR3nt: TGCAGCGTTGAAGAGGTTCGGGGCTATGGCTACACCTTC; d_gene: NA; j_gene: TRBJ1-2; v_gene: TRBV29-1; abundance: NA
CDR3aa: CASSISGALSGNEQFF; CDR3nt: TGTGCCAGCAGCATTAGCGGGGCGCTCTCTGGCAATGAGCAGTTCTTC; d_gene: TRBD2; j_gene: TRBJ2-1; v_gene: TRBV14; abundance: NA
CDR3aa: CASSLTIGGGTEAFF; CDR3nt: TGCGCCAGCAGCTTGACTATAGGGGGAGGGACTGAAGCTTTCTTT; d_gene: NA; j_gene: TRBJ1-1; v_gene: TRBV5-1; abundance: NA
CDR3aa: CAISRTSGGADTQYF; CDR3nt: TGTGCCATCAGCAGAACTAGCGGGGGGGCAGATACGCAGTATTTT; d_gene: TRBD2; j_gene: TRBJ2-3; v_gene: TRBV10-3; abundance: NA
CDR3aa: CASSDRSSSTDTQYF; CDR3nt: TGCGCCAGCAGTGACAGATCATCTAGCACAGATACGCAGTATTTT; d_gene: NA; j_gene: TRBJ2-3; v_gene: TRBV10-1; abundance: NA
CDR3aa: CASSSGTGIIREKLFF; CDR3nt: TGCGCCAGCAGCTCCGGGACAGGGATTATCAGGGAAAAACTGTTTTTT; d_gene: TRBD1; j_gene: TRBJ1-4; v_gene: TRBV5-1; abundance: NA
CDR3aa: CASSPAGFGYTF; CDR3nt: TGTGCCAGCAGTCCCGCGGGCTTTGGCTACACCTTC; d_gene: NA; j_gene: TRBJ1-2; v_gene: TRBV27; abundance: NA
CDR3aa: CASSPPTGGRHGYTF; CDR3nt: TGTGCCAGCAGCCCCCCGACAGGGGGCCGGCATGGCTACACCTTC; d_gene: TRBD1; j_gene: TRBJ1-2; v_gene: TRBV7-9; abundance: NA